The clone carrying this TCR beta chain was seen a few times. The entry originates in a study of CD8+ T cells in alopecia areata. TCR sequencing used cDNA made by reverse transcription of extracted RNA. Measured with immunoSEQ multiplex PCR; TCRdb has only the in-frame clones, and not every one. The table has some 200,000 clones, about 61% seen once. This CDR3 is built from 15 residues. Germline V gene lookup returns CDR1 MGHRA and CDR2 YSYEKL. V lost 5 bases and J lost 6, with 19 bases in between. The sequencing sample was made of CD8+ T cells sorted from blood. This receptor was identified in a human donor in good health. The chain uses TRBV4-1 and TRBJ1-2; D perhaps matches TRBD1 (5 bases). The CDR3 sequence is CASSGAEGPRHGYTF. CDR3 DNA: TGCGCCAGCAGCGGGGCGGAGGGGCCACGGCATGGCTACACCTTC.